This TCR beta chain was identified during a study of regulatory T cells in long-lasting Graves disease (dated by TCRdb to the early 2020s). About the investigation overall: Patients with newly diagnosed Graves' disease had been on antithyroid drugs for under 3 months. A total of roughly 33 samples were covered by TCR sequencing, comprising approximately 13 persistent and around 20 newly diagnosed Graves' disease patients. This study used TCR sequencing and RNA sequencing of peripheral blood to compare persistent Graves' disease patients against newly diagnosed Graves' disease patients. The study was registered as a clinical trial and conducted in China. Points the paper makes about the study in general: Persistent disease showed preferential use of TRBV28, TRBJ1-2 and TRBJ2-5, whereas newly diagnosed disease favored TRBV20-1 and TRBJ2-1. The study examined only peripheral blood because the primary lesion, thyroid tissue, could not be accessed. Sequencing and analysis were restricted to the TCR beta chain. More public clonotypes were shared among persistent patients (roughly 2,700) than among newly diagnosed patients (966). The small sample size was acknowledged by the authors as a limitation that may reduce accuracy. Persistent Graves' disease patients showed lower TCR Shannon entropy and fewer highly expanded clones than newly diagnosed patients, suggesting clonal expansion.

Sequences LNHDA (CDR1) and SQIVND (CDR2) are obtained from the germline V gene (reference sequence). From cysteine to phenylalanine, the CDR3 is 17 amino acids long. CDR3 DNA is the only sequence kept; it has 51 bases, read in frame from the first base. V has 11 bases trimmed and J has 6 bases trimmed; junction bases matching no gene number 14. Library preparation employed multiplex PCR. Instrument used: Illumina HiSeq 4000. CDR3 regions were amplified by Arm-PCR with iRepertoire HTBI primers to construct TCR beta libraries. Gel purification was performed on PCR products prior to sequencing. As for the original processing: A total of 62 TRBV and about 13 TRBJ segments were identified across samples and were used for gene usage analysis of CDR3 amino acid clonotypes. COPE and FqMerger were used to merge filtered high-quality paired reads into contigs. BLAST was used to align contigs to IMGT TRBV, TRBD and TRBJ reference genes, with CDR3 defined following IMGT. Any clonotype with a frequency above 0.1% was counted as a highly expanded clone. Shannon entropy served as the measure of repertoire diversity, while the Gini coefficient captured V-J evenness. A clonotype was considered public if more than one individual shared it. TCRdb's own reprocessing of the public reads used fastp at Q25 and MiXCR and kept productive beta chains. For every CDR3 protein sequence, its rows merge into one entry that carries the most common genes and DNA. These V and J calls rely on TCRdb rather than the paper's analysis. Present in this sample are about 500,000 distinct CDR3 sequences, 9.5% to 15% of which were seen just once. The ten top clones hold 8% to 10% of the sample.

A few counts support this clonotype. This receptor's antigen is unknown. No base quality information exists; no much larger clone differs at one position. The intended sense of this specimen's time point label: newly diagnosed GD, antithyroid drugs for less than 3 months. RNA was extracted from PBMCs in TRIzol for both TCR sequencing and RNA sequencing. The diagnosis of Graves' disease was made according to American Thyroid Association guidelines. The patients came from an endocrinology department in Xi'an, China. Each patient gave approximately 10 milliliters of peripheral blood, collected in an EDTA anticoagulant tube. Ficoll Paque Plus density gradient separation was used to isolate PBMCs, and no additional T cell sorting was done. An Agilent 2100 Bioanalyzer and agarose gel were used to check RNA quality, and a NanoDrop 2000 was used to measure RNA concentration. The same specimen was also included in a second study, on T cells in Graves' hyperthyroidism and ophthalmopathy. The second paper states: Stable Graves' hyperthyroidism was defined as no progression to ophthalmopathy during 18 months of follow-up. Hyperthyroidism patients were newly diagnosed, with disease duration under 2 months, and aged 18 to 65 years. Exclusion was applied to patients with uncontrolled infections, other autoimmune diseases, pregnancy or lactation. Diagnoses relied on clinical symptoms, serum thyroxine and TRAb, thyroid ultrasound and orbital computed tomography. The TCR CDR3 was subjected to a first round of RT-PCR using the HTBI primer set and the Qiagen OneStep RT-PCR kit. Blood samples also contained most of the expanded thyroid clonotypes (frequency above 0.001), which suggests that blood repertoires may reflect thyroid immune responses. Ophthalmopathy was separated from stable hyperthyroidism by a 13 V-J signature model, with over 85% sensitivity and about 81% specificity obtained in cross-validation and 80%/75% obtained in testing. In validation, the model predicted progression to ophthalmopathy a median of about 6 months before onset, with over 60% sensitivity and roughly 79% specificity. To identify distinguishing TCR V-J signatures, a discovery cohort of around 100 patients was used, comprising 43 with Graves' ophthalmopathy and around 57 with stable Graves' hyperthyroidism. Prospective prediction of ophthalmopathy was tested in an independent validation cohort consisting of 18 to 20 hyperthyroidism patients and approximately 16 patients who later progressed to ophthalmopathy. For training and testing, the approximately 92 patients in the discovery cohort were randomly divided in a 7:3 ratio. Thyroid tissue and blood T-cell repertoires from about 6 Graves' hyperthyroidism patients were also compared in the study. Following sampling, methimazole starting at 30 mg daily was given to hyperthyroidism patients, and high-dose intravenous methylprednisolone was given to ophthalmopathy patients. The libraries were constructed in a second round of multiplex PCR and then size-selected and purified. The libraries were sequenced on an Illumina HiSeq2000 using paired-end 100 bp reads. SOAPnuke was used to process the raw data, throwing out any read that contained adapters or uncalled bases, had a mean Phred below 15, or lacked an exact constant-primer or identifier match. High-quality paired reads were merged with COPE v1.2.5, and unique nucleotide sequences were defined as clonotypes. Clonotypes were aligned to IMGT TRBV, TRBD and TRBJ reference segments using MiTCR v1.1. The analysis included only V-J combinations with a frequency above 0.0001, which together covered approximately 99% of the repertoires. The TCS score was defined as the ratio of F50 (clonal expansion) to E x V (chaos), calculated using BLOSUM62-based TCRdist between CDR3 peptides within each V-J. Welch's t-statistics and random forest reduced approximately 520 V-J features to 10 to 15, which were used in a naive Bayes classifier (R e1071). No statistical method was used to fix the sample size in advance, and group allocation was not hidden from the investigators. The paper describes TCR Vbeta CDR3 sequencing of about 140 peripheral blood samples, made up of 43 ophthalmopathy patients, approximately 76 hyperthyroidism patients and about 17 progressor patients.

This receptor chain uses TRBV19 and TRBJ2-2; TRBD2 matches 14 bases in the middle. This TCR derives from a woman in her twenties or thirties with Graves disease. Donor details come from another sample of the same person, matched by shared clones. Sequencing used peripheral blood mononuclear cells (PBMCs), obtained at new diagnosis, from a patient treated with antithyroid drugs. The CDR3 in this case is CASTGLAGGGQSGELFF. The sequenced DNA is TGTGCCTCGACCGGACTAGCGGGAGGTGGTCAGTCCGGGGAGCTGTTTTTT.